This T cell receptor beta chain was captured in a study of blood T cell repertoires in COVID-19. Study in general: Acute and convalescent COVID-19 specimens originated in the United States, Italy and Spain. T cells, B-cell-depleted T cells, or PBMCs provided the cDNA or gDNA that served as material.

V trimming: 5 bases; J trimming: 7 bases; junction bases outside the gene matches: 11. The germline V gene has CDR1 LNHDA and CDR2 SQIVND (reference sequence). This CDR3 has 17 amino acids. Followed over time, Seattle patients had been enrolled while infection was active. Authors' methods: Cell counts per sample came from amplifying reference gene primers. The data were produced by immunoSEQ multiplex PCR, yet TCRdb's version contains in-frame clones alone and is incomplete. D and trimming come from the DNA, and the V and J calls and clone size come from that table. The sample contains 250,000 to 350,000 clones, 75% to 95% of which appear only once.

The sequence came from a woman in her thirties with COVID-19, enrolled during active disease. The chain joins TRBV19 to TRBJ1-4; TRBD1 matches at 12 bases. Specimen: peripheral blood. The DNA for the CDR3 is TGTGCCAGTAGTCCCCGGGACAGGGGGCGCTTCGGTGAAAAACTGTTTTTT. It codes for CASSPRDRGRFGEKLFF.